Following are 9 T cell receptor beta chains from one sample sequenced in a study of shared clonotypes between healthy human individuals. Only CD45RO-negative cells positively selected for CCR7 counted as naive CD8 cells, so terminally differentiated effector memory CD45RA+ cells were excluded. Using immunoSEQ multiplex PCR, the repertoire was profiled, and TCRdb retains in-frame clones only, with some absent. This sample has roughly 850,000 clones; 96% occur once, and the top ten carry under 0.3%. Sequences were obtained from naive CD8+ T cells sorted from blood. The receptors derive from a man aged 25 to 40 in good health.

In its sample, this clone was seen once. The chain recombines TRBV5-1 with TRBJ1-3, with D tentatively TRBD1 (5 bases). The germline gives CDR1 SGHRS, CDR2 YFSETQ. CDR3 size: 20 residues. Trimming removed 5 bases from V and 2 bases from J, with 29 bases in between. In DNA form, the CDR3 reads TGCGCCAGCAGTTTATACCCCCAACCCGACAGTCCAGGACCTGGAAACACCATATATTTT. Translated: CASSLYPQPDSPGPGNTIYF.

For this clone: Distinct nucleotide sequences in the sample also encode this CDR3. This chain uses TRBV5-4 with TRBJ2-7; 8 bases map to TRBD1. The germline V gene has CDR1 SGHNT and CDR2 YYREEE (reference sequence). The CDR3 length is 15 residues. J gave up 1 base and V 0 bases, and 3 bases lay outside the gene matches. Here the CDR3 DNA reads TGTGCCAGCAGCTTGGGGACAGGGTTATCCTACGAGCAGTACTTC. It translates to CASSLGTGLSYEQYF. The variable domain in full, completed from reference TRBV5-4 and TRBJ2-7, reads ETGVTQSPTHLIKTRGQQVTLRCSSQSGHNTVSWYQQALGQGPQFIFQYYREEENGRGNFPPRFSGLQFPNYSSELNVNALELDDSALYLCASSLGTGLSYEQYFGPGTRLTVT.

The CDR3 DNA follows: TGTGCCAGCATGACGATTCAGGCAGCGGGGGATCAAGAGACCCAGTACTTC. It is translated as CASMTIQAAGDQETQYF. The chain uses TRBV27 and TRBJ2-5, with 8 positions matching TRBD2. The trim removed 7 bases at V and 2 bases at J, leaving 15 bases unmatched. Germline values: CDR1 MNHEY, CDR2 SMNVEV (reference sequence). CDR3 size: 17 residues.

This chain joins TRBV18 and TRBJ1-2; D possibly corresponds to TRBD1 (5 bases). CDR1 and CDR2 from the germline V gene are KGHSH and LQKENI. Trimming pared 3 bases from V and 8 bases from J, leaving 10 bases between. There are 12 residues in the CDR3. CDR3 amino acids: CASSPSGLGYTF. CDR3 sequence (DNA): TGTGCCAGCTCACCGTCAGGGCTCGGCTACACCTTC.

Note on this clone: The sample holds other DNA sequences that translate to the same CDR3. The chain couples TRBV20-1 to TRBJ1-1, with D unclear. CDR1 DFQATT and CDR2 SNEGSKA come from the germline V gene (reference sequence). The CDR3 loop spans 11 amino acids. Trimming removed 4 bases at V and 3 bases at J, with 6 bases between. The CDR3 region is CSAKTYTEAFF. The CDR3, as DNA: TGCAGTGCTAAGACCTACACTGAAGCTTTCTTT.

The V and J genes are TRBV18 and TRBJ2-1; the D gene is possibly TRBD2 (6 bases). The CDR3 has 16 residues. Germline V CDR1 and CDR2: KGHSH, LQKENI. Trimming shortened V by 1 base and J by 3 bases, and 13 bases separated the two germline ends. CDR3 in amino acids: CASSPLPGEGYNEQFF. The DNA of the CDR3 is TGTGCCAGCTCACCACTTCCGGGAGAAGGCTACAATGAGCAGTTCTTC.

This chain uses TRBV15 with TRBJ1-5; D gene ambiguous. This CDR3 comprises 14 residues. The germline V and J ends were trimmed by 3 bases and 4 bases, with 10 bases remaining between them. Germline CDR1 is LNHNV and CDR2 is YYDKDF (reference sequence). This CDR3 reads CATSSDEENQPQHF. Written as DNA, the CDR3 is TGTGCCACCAGCAGTGACGAGGAGAATCAGCCCCAGCATTTT.

This clone was counted a few times. The rearrangement joins TRBV4-2 to TRBJ1-2; weak D call: TRBD1 (6 bases). CDR1 and CDR2 from the germline V gene are LGHNA and YNFKEQ. The CDR3 loop spans 12 amino acids. V dropped 4 bases and J dropped 4 bases, with 7 bases sitting between them. CDR3 residues: CASSPDSYGYTF. CDR3 coding DNA: TGTGCCAGCAGCCCGGACAGCTATGGCTACACCTTC.

This chain links TRBV7-6 with TRBJ1-2; D gene unclear. The CDR3 runs 14 residues. Trimming left V 5 bases short and J 7 bases short, with 17 bases between. Germline V gene sequence: CDR1 SGHVS, CDR2 FNYEAQ. CDR3 bases: TGTGCCAGCAGCGGTGGACGGGCCCCCGGTGGCTACACCTTC. Translation: CASSGGRAPGGYTF.